The next 7 T cell receptor beta chains were all read from a single sample in a study of cytomegalovirus exposure and HLA in healthy donors. The PCR was carried out with 60 Vbeta primers and 13 Jbeta primers. TCRdb's copy holds only in-frame clones and misses some; the assay was immunoSEQ multiplex PCR. The table has around 68,000 clones, around 79% seen once. The sample taken for sequencing was PBMCs. All receptors come from a woman in her thirties in good health and CMV-seropositive.

The chain couples TRBV25-1 to TRBJ2-3; 14 nucleotides align to TRBD2. This CDR3 spans 13 amino acids. With V trimmed by 10 bases and J by 4 bases, 1 base remained unmatched. Germline values: CDR1 MGHDK, CDR2 SYGVNS. DNA for the CDR3: TGTGCCACGGGACTAGCGGGAGCAGATACGCAGTATTTT. This gives the protein CATGLAGADTQYF.

The rearrangement uses TRBV11-3 and TRBJ1-3, with D possibly being TRBD1 (5 bases). The length of the CDR3 is 14 residues. Germline V gene sequence: CDR1 SGHNT, CDR2 YENEEA. The V end lost 5 bases, the J end lost 1 base, and 9 bases lay between the germline ends. The CDR3 protein is CASSPGHSGNTIYF. CDR3 coding DNA: TGTGCCAGCAGCCCAGGACATTCTGGAAACACCATATATTTT.

The chain couples TRBV6-1 to TRBJ1-1; 9 bases line up with TRBD1. Germline V CDR1 and CDR2: MNHNS, SASEGT. The V segment lost 6 bases and the J segment 4 bases; nucleotides outside the gene matches: 6. This CDR3 is 14 amino acids long. The CDR3 here is CASRRQGVGTEAFF. CDR3 DNA: TGTGCCAGCAGGCGACAGGGGGTGGGCACTGAAGCTTTCTTT.

The V call is TRBV28, the J call TRBJ2-6; D might be TRBD2 (6 bases). V was pared by 8 bases and J by 1 base, with 15 bases between. This CDR3 has 16 amino acids. Germline V gene data show CDR1 as MDHEN and CDR2 as SYDVKM. CDR3 nucleotides: TGTGCCAGCCTAGCCGGGAGTATGTCTGGGGCCAACGTCCTGACTTTC. Protein sequence: CASLAGSMSGANVLTF.

J is TRBJ1-1 and V is TRBV28; D perhaps matches TRBD1 (6 bases). The CDR3 length is 13 residues. From germline, CDR1 is MDHEN and CDR2 SYDVKM. Trimming took off 10 bases at V and 1 base at J, with 13 bases between the two ends. The CDR3 DNA reads TGTGCCACCTCGCCAGGGGAGAACACTGAAGCTTTCTTT. Its translation is CATSPGENTEAFF.

Note on this clone: The junction differs from germline at one of its ends, possibly a read error. This chain links TRBV5-6 with TRBJ1-5, with D unclear. From germline, CDR1 is SGHDT and CDR2 YYEEEE. The length of the CDR3 is 14 residues. This CDR3 is CASSFSGSNRPQHF. The DNA for the CDR3 is TGTGCCAGCAGCTTTTCGGGGAGCAATCGGCCCCAGCATTTT.

This clone occurred a few times. The CDR3 region has the DNA TGTGCCTGCTACCGGAGGGGCGGCTACACCTTC. Its translation is CACYRRGGYTF. The chain links TRBV30 to TRBJ1-2; TRBD1 might be the D (5 bases). V dropped 6 bases and J dropped 8 bases, with 13 bases sitting between them. The CDR3 sequence is 11 residues long. The germline CDR1 and CDR2 sequences are GTSNPN and SVGIG (reference sequence).